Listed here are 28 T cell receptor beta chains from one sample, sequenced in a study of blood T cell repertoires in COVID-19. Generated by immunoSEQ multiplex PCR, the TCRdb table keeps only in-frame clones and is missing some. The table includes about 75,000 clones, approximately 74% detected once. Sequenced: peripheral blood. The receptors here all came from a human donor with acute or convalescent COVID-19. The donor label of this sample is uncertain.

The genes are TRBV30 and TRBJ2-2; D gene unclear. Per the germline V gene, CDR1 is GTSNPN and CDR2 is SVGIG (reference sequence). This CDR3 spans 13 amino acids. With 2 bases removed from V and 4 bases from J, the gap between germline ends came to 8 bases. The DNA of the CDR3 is TGTGCCTGGAGTCAGGTATCCACCGGGGAGCTGTTTTTT. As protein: CAWSQVSTGELFF.

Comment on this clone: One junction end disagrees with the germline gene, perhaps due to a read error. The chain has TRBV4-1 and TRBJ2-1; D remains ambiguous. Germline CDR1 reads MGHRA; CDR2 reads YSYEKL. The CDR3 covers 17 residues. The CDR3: CASSQEIDSSSHNEQFF. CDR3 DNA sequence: TGCGCCAGCAGCCAAGAAATAGACTCCTCCTCCCACAATGAGCAGTTCTTC.

The CDR3 sequence: CASSLEFRTGKQETQYF. The DNA for the CDR3 is TGTGCCAGCAGTTTAGAATTCAGGACGGGAAAGCAAGAGACCCAGTACTTC. V gene TRBV28 combines with J gene TRBJ2-5, with D perhaps TRBD2 (5 bases). The CDR3 sequence is 17 residues long. V lost 2 bases and J lost 2, with 18 bases in between. Germline lookup yields CDR1 MDHEN and CDR2 SYDVKM.

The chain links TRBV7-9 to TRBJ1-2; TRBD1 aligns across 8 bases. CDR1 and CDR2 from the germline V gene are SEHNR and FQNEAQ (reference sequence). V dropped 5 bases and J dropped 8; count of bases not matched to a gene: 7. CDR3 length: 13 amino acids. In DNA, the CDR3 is TGTGCCAGCAGCAATGACAGGGGAGGCGGCTACACCTTC. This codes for CASSNDRGGGYTF.

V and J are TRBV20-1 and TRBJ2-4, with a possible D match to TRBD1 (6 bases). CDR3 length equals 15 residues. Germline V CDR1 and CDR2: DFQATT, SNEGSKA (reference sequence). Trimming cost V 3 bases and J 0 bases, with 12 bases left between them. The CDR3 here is CSASGWGRAKNIQYF. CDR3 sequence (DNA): TGCAGTGCTAGTGGATGGGGGCGAGCCAAAAACATTCAGTACTTC.

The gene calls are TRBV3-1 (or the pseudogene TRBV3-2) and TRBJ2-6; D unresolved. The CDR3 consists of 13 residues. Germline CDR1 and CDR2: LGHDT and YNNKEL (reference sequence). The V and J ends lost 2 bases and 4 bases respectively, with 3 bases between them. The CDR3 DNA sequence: TGTGCCAGCAGCCAACAAGGGGCCAACGTCCTGACTTTC. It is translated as CASSQQGANVLTF.

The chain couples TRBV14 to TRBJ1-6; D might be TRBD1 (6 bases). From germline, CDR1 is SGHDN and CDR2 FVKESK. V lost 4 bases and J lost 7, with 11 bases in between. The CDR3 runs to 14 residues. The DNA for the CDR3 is TGTGCCAGCAGCCTTAGGACAGTGAATTCACCCCTCCACTTT. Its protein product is CASSLRTVNSPLHF. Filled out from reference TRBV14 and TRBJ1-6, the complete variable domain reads EAGVTQFPSHSVIEKGQTVTLRCDPISGHDNLYWYRRVMGKEIKFLLHFVKESKQDESGMPNNRFLAERTGGTYSTLKVQPAELEDSGVYFCASSLRTVNSPLHFGNGTRLTVT.

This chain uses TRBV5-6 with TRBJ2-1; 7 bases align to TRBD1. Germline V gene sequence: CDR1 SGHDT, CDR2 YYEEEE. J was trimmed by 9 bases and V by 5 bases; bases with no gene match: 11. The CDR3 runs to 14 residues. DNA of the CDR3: TGTGCCAGCAGACAGACAGGGCCGGGCGCTGAGCAGTTCTTC. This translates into CASRQTGPGAEQFF.

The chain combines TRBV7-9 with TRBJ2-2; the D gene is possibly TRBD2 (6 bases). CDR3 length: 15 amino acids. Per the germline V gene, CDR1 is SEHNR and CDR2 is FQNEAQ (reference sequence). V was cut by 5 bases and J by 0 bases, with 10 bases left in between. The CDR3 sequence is CASSGDFANTGELFF. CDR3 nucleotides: TGTGCCAGCAGCGGGGACTTCGCGAACACCGGGGAGCTGTTTTTT.

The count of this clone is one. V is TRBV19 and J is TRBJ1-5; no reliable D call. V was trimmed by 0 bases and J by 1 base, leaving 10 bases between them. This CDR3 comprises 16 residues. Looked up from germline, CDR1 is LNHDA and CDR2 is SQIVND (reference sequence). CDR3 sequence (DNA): TGTGCCAGTAGTATAGATCCGGGTGTCAGCAATCAGCCCCAGCATTTT. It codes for CASSIDPGVSNQPQHF. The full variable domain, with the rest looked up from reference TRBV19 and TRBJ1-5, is DGGITQSPKYLFRKEGQNVTLSCEQNLNHDAMYWYRQDPGQGLRLIYYSQIVNDFQKGDIAEGYSVSREKKESFPLTVTSAQKNPTAFYLCASSIDPGVSNQPQHFGDGTRLSIL.

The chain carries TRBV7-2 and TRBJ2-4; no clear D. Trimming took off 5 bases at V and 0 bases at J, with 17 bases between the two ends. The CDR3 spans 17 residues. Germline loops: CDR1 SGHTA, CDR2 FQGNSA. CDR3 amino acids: CASSLVGGGGAKNIQYF. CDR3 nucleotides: TGTGCCAGCAGCCTCGTTGGTGGCGGTGGAGCCAAAAACATTCAGTACTTC.

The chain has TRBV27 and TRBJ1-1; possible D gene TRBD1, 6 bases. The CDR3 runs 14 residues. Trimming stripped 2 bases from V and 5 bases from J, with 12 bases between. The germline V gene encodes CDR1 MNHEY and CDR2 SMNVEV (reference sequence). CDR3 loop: CASSLIGTRTEAFF. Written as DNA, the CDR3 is TGTGCCAGCAGTTTAATCGGGACACGGACTGAAGCTTTCTTT.

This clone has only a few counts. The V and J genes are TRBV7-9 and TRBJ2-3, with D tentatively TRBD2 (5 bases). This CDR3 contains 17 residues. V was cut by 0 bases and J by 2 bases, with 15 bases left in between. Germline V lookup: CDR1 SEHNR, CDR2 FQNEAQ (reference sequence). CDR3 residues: CASSLASFRGFTDTQYF. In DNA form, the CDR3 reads TGTGCCAGCAGCTTAGCCTCTTTCCGGGGATTCACAGATACGCAGTATTTT. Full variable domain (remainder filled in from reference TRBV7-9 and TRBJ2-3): DTGVSQNPRHKITKRGQNVTFRCDPISEHNRLYWYRQTLGQGPEFLTYFQNEAQLEKSRLLSDRFSAERPKGSFSTLEIQRTEQGDSAMYLCASSLASFRGFTDTQYFGPGTRLTVL.

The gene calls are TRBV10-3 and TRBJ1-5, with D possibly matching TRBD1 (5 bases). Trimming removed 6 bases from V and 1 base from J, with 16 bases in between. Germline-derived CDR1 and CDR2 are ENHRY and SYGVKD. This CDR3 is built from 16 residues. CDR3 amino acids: CAIRGGAGWSNQPQHF. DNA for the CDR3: TGTGCCATCAGGGGGGGTGCGGGATGGAGCAATCAGCCCCAGCATTTT.

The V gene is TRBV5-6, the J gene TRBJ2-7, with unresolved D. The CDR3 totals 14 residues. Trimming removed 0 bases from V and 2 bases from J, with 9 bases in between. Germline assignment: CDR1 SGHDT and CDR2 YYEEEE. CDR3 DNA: TGTGCCAGCAGCTTGGTAGGCGGAGCCTACGAGCAGTACGTC. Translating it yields CASSLVGGAYEQYV.

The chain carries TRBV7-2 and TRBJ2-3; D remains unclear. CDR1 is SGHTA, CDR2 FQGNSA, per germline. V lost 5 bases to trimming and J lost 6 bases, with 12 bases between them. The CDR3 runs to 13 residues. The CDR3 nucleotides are TGTGCCAGCAGCAGTTCACGGCGGGATACGCAGTATTTT. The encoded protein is CASSSSRRDTQYF.

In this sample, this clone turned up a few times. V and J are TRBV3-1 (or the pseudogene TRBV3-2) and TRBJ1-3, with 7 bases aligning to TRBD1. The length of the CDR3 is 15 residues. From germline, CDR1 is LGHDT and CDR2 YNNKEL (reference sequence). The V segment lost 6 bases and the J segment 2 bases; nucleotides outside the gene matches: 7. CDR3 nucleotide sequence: TGTGCCAGCAGGATGAATACAGGGGCTGGAAACACCATATATTTT. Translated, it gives CASRMNTGAGNTIYF.

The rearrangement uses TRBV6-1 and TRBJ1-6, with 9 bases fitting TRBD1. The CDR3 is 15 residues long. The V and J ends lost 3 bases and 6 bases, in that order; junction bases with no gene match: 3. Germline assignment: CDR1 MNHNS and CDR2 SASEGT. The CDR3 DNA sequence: TGTGCCAGCAGTGAGCCGGGACAGGGTAATTCACCCCTCCACTTT. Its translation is CASSEPGQGNSPLHF.

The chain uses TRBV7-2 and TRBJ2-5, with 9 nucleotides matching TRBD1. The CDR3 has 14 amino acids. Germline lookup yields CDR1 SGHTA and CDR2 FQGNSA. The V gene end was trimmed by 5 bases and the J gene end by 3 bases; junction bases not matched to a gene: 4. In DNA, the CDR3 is TGTGCCAGCAGCAAACAGGGGGCTAAAGAGACCCAGTACTTC. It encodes CASSKQGAKETQYF.

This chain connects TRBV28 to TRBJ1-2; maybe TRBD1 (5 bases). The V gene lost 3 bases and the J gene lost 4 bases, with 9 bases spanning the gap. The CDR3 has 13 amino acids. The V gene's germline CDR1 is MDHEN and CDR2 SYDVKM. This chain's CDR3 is CASSFQGGYGYTF. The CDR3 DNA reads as TGTGCCAGCAGTTTTCAGGGCGGCTATGGCTACACCTTC.

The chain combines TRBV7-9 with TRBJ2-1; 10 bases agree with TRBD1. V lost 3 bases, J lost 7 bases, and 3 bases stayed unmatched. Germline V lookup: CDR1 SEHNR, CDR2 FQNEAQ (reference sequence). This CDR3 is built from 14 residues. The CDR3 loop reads CASSLGQGWNEQFF. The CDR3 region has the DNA TGTGCCAGCAGCTTGGGACAGGGGTGGAATGAGCAGTTCTTC.

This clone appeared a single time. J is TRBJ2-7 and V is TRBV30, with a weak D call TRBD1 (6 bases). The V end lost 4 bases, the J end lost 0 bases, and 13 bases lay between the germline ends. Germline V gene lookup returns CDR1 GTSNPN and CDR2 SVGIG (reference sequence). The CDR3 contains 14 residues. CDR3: CAWTPGQLSYEQYF. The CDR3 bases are TGTGCCTGGACTCCGGGACAACTCTCCTACGAGCAGTACTTC.

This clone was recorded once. The CDR3 DNA follows: TGTGCCAGCAGTCGGTTGGGAGGGGGACTTACAGATACGCAGTATTTT. Protein product: CASSRLGGGLTDTQYF. This chain uses TRBV3-1 (or the pseudogene TRBV3-2) with TRBJ2-3; possibly TRBD2 for D (7 bases). The CDR3 spans 16 residues. Germline CDR1 and CDR2: LGHDT and YNNKEL (reference sequence). V gave up 6 bases and J gave up 3 bases, with 19 bases separating them.

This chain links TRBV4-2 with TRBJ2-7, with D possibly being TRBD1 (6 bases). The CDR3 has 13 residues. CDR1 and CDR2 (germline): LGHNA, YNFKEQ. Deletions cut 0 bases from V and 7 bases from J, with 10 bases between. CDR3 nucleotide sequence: TGTGCCAGCAGCCAAGAACAGGGCGGGGAGCAGTACTTC. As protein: CASSQEQGGEQYF.

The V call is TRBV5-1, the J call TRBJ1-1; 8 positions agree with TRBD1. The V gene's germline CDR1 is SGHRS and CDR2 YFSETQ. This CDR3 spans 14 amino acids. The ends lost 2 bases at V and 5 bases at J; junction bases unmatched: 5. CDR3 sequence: CASSFTGDRTEAFF. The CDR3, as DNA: TGCGCCAGCAGCTTCACAGGGGACAGGACTGAAGCTTTCTTT. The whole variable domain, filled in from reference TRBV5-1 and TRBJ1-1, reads KAGVTQTPRYLIKTRGQQVTLSCSPISGHRSVSWYQQTPGQGLQFLFEYFSETQRNKGNFPGRFSGRQFSNSRSEMNVSTLELGDSALYLCASSFTGDRTEAFFGQGTRLTVV.

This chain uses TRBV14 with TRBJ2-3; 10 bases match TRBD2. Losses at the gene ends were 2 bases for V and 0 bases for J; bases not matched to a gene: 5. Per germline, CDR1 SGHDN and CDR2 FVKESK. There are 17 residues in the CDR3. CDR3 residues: CASSQKLAGPSTDTQYF. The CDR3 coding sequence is TGTGCCAGCAGCCAAAAACTAGCGGGGCCTAGCACAGATACGCAGTATTTT. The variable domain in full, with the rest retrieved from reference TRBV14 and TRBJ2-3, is EAGVTQFPSHSVIEKGQTVTLRCDPISGHDNLYWYRRVMGKEIKFLLHFVKESKQDESGMPNNRFLAERTGGTYSTLKVQPAELEDSGVYFCASSQKLAGPSTDTQYFGPGTRLTVL.

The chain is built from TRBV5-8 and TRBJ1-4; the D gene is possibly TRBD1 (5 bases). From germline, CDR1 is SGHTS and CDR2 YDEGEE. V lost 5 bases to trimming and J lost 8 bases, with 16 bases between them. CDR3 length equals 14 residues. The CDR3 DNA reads TGTGCCAGCAGAGTATCTGGTCCAGGGGAAAAACTGTTTTTT. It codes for CASRVSGPGEKLFF.

The DNA for the CDR3 is TGTGCCAGCAGTGTGCAGGTCAGTTTTAGCAATCAGCCCCAGCATTTT. This translates into CASSVQVSFSNQPQHF. The chain employs TRBV6-1 and TRBJ1-5, with D uncertain. V was shortened by 4 bases and J by 0 bases, with 13 bases between the two germline ends. The length of the CDR3 is 16 residues. Germline lookup yields CDR1 MNHNS and CDR2 SASEGT.